What follows are 22 T cell receptor beta chains derived from one specimen sequenced in a study of T cell responses to AZD1222 COVID-19 vaccine. Produced via immunoSEQ multiplex PCR; TCRdb's table is partial and in-frame only. There are 90,000 to 120,000 clones in the sample; just over 90% occur only once, and about 6.8% lies in the top ten. The source was peripheral blood, collected 28 days after the second AZD1222 dose. Every receptor here comes from an adult who received the AZD1222 COVID-19 vaccine.

This clone was detected once. This sequence joins TRBV6-5 and TRBJ2-6; 9 bases align to TRBD1. Losses at the gene ends were 7 bases for V and 4 bases for J; bases not matched to a gene: 5. Germline assignment: CDR1 MNHEY and CDR2 SVGAGI. The CDR3 contains 15 residues. This CDR3 reads CASKGTGRGANVLTF. The DNA of the CDR3 is TGTGCCAGCAAGGGGACAGGGAGAGGGGCCAACGTCCTGACTTTC.

J is TRBJ2-1 and V is TRBV4-3, with a possible D match to TRBD1 (6 bases). Per germline, CDR1 LGHNA and CDR2 YSLEER. Trimming took 1 base from V and 2 from J, leaving 15 bases between them. The CDR3 is 17 residues long. In DNA form, the CDR3 reads TGCGCCAGCAGCCAAGGAGGGGGACCAGTTGCCTACAATGAGCAGTTCTTC. Translating it yields CASSQGGGPVAYNEQFF.

This clone appeared once. The chain is built from TRBV27 and TRBJ2-7; D remains unclear. There are 13 residues in the CDR3. V gave up 4 bases and J gave up 0 bases, with 7 bases separating them. Germline V lookup: CDR1 MNHEY, CDR2 SMNVEV (reference sequence). CDR3: CASSSDGSYEQYF. The DNA of the CDR3 is TGTGCCAGCAGTTCGGACGGCTCCTACGAGCAGTACTTC.

J is TRBJ2-6 and V is TRBV28; unclear D gene. Per the germline V gene, CDR1 is MDHEN and CDR2 is SYDVKM. CDR3 size: 14 residues. The V end lost 3 bases, the J end lost 0 bases, and 3 bases lay between the germline ends. The CDR3 region has the DNA TGTGCCAGCAGTTTGATCTCTGGGGCCAACGTCCTGACTTTC. Protein product: CASSLISGANVLTF. Combining the CDR3 with reference TRBV28 and TRBJ2-6 gives the whole variable domain DVKVTQSSRYLVKRTGEKVFLECVQDMDHENMFWYRQDPGLGLRLIYFSYDVKMKEKGDIPEGYSVSREKKERFSLILESASTNQTSMYLCASSLISGANVLTFGAGSRLTVL.

The chain carries TRBV10-1 and TRBJ1-4; no clear D. Trimming shortened V by 6 bases and J by 0 bases, and 8 bases separated the two germline ends. The CDR3 loop spans 14 amino acids. Germline V gene sequence: CDR1 WNHNN, CDR2 SYGVQD (reference sequence). DNA for the CDR3: TGCGCCAGCAGCCCGACGGCAACTAATGAAAAACTGTTTTTT. This codes for CASSPTATNEKLFF.

The table lists this clone with a few counts. This sequence joins TRBV28 and TRBJ1-5, with TRBD1 identical over 7 bases. Germline V gene lookup returns CDR1 MDHEN and CDR2 SYDVKM. This CDR3 comprises 15 residues. With V trimmed by 1 base and J by 3 bases, 3 bases remained unmatched. This chain's CDR3 is CASSLYDRDNQPQHF. The CDR3, as DNA: TGTGCCAGCAGTTTATACGACAGGGACAATCAGCCCCAGCATTTT.

V gene TRBV9 combines with J gene TRBJ2-2, with 7 bases lining up with TRBD2. The germline gives CDR1 SGDLS, CDR2 YYNGEE. Trimming at V came to 3 bases and at J to 1 base, leaving 0 bases not matched to a gene. The CDR3 extends over 14 amino acids. Written as DNA, the CDR3 is TGTGCCAGCAGCGGGGGGGGGAACACCGGGGAGCTGTTTTTT. Translation: CASSGGGNTGELFF.

The V gene is TRBV3-1 (or the pseudogene TRBV3-2), the J gene TRBJ2-1, with a weak D call TRBD1 (6 bases). Trimming shortened V by 0 bases and J by 3 bases, and 9 bases separated the two germline ends. Germline V gene lookup returns CDR1 LGHDT and CDR2 YNNKEL (reference sequence). The CDR3 is 15 amino acids. The chain's CDR3 is CASSQDRGHYNEQFF. The DNA of the CDR3 is TGTGCCAGCAGCCAAGACAGGGGCCACTACAATGAGCAGTTCTTC.

V is TRBV24-1 and J is TRBJ2-1; TRBD2 matches 9 bases. J was trimmed by 6 bases and V by 10 bases; bases with no gene match: 12. The V gene's germline CDR1 is KGHDR and CDR2 SFDVKD. CDR3 length: 15 amino acids. Here the CDR3 DNA reads TGTGCCACTGGAGGAGCCAGCGGGGGGTCCAATGAGCAGTTCTTC. Translated: CATGGASGGSNEQFF.

The chain employs TRBV6-2 or TRBV6-3 and TRBJ1-5, with D possibly matching TRBD1 (5 bases). V was pared by 5 bases and J by 0 bases, with 20 bases between. The germline gives CDR1 MNHEY, CDR2 SVGEGT. CDR3 length: 18 amino acids. The CDR3 sequence: CASSATVTWGFSNQPQHF. The CDR3 nucleotides are TGTGCCAGCAGTGCGACCGTCACCTGGGGCTTTAGCAATCAGCCCCAGCATTTT.

The V and J genes are TRBV11-2 and TRBJ2-7; the D is unclear. V gave up 2 bases and J gave up 4 bases, with 15 bases separating them. Germline-derived CDR1 and CDR2 are SGHAT and FQNNGV. The CDR3 loop spans 15 amino acids. CDR3 amino acids: CASSLSMAPGYEQYF. DNA for the CDR3: TGTGCCAGCAGCTTATCCATGGCCCCCGGTTACGAGCAGTACTTC.

The V gene is TRBV2, the J gene TRBJ1-3; D remains unclear. From germline, CDR1 is SNHLY and CDR2 FYNNEI. The CDR3 is made up of 14 amino acids. V was shortened by 1 base and J by 0 bases, with 4 bases between the two germline ends. CDR3 sequence reads: CASSEGYSGNTIYF. For the CDR3, the DNA is TGTGCCAGCAGTGAAGGATACTCTGGAAACACCATATATTTT. The full variable domain, with the rest looked up from reference TRBV2 and TRBJ1-3, is EPEVTQTPSHQVTQMGQEVILRCVPISNHLYFYWYRQILGQKVEFLVSFYNNEISEKSEIFDDQFSVERPDGSNFTLKIRSTKLEDSAMYFCASSEGYSGNTIYFGEGSWLTVV.

V gene TRBV19 combines with J gene TRBJ1-5; D uncertain. This CDR3 comprises 14 residues. CDR1 and CDR2 from the germline V gene are LNHDA and SQIVND (reference sequence). V lost 6 bases and J 6 bases, leaving 15 bases between the germline ends. CDR3 sequence (DNA): TGTGCCAGTAGCGCTCGAGGGTCGTTTCAGCCCCAGCATTTT. Its translation is CASSARGSFQPQHF.

The chain has TRBV19 and TRBJ1-1; TRBD1 matches 8 bases. The V gene's germline CDR1 is LNHDA and CDR2 SQIVND (reference sequence). The CDR3 is 16 amino acids. The V gene end was trimmed by 4 bases and the J gene end by 1 base; junction bases not matched to a gene: 8. The CDR3 loop reads CASSTPTGDPNTEAFF. The DNA for the CDR3 is TGTGCCAGTAGTACCCCGACAGGGGACCCGAACACTGAAGCTTTCTTT. Together with reference TRBV19 and TRBJ1-1, the CDR3 gives the full variable domain: DGGITQSPKYLFRKEGQNVTLSCEQNLNHDAMYWYRQDPGQGLRLIYYSQIVNDFQKGDIAEGYSVSREKKESFPLTVTSAQKNPTAFYLCASSTPTGDPNTEAFFGQGTRLTVV.

The chain is built from TRBV28 and TRBJ2-5; 9 nucleotides line up with TRBD2. Germline lookup yields CDR1 MDHEN and CDR2 SYDVKM. CDR3 length equals 13 residues. V lost 5 bases to trimming and J lost 4 bases; unmatched junction nucleotides: 2. CDR3 region: CASSAGGGETQYF. The CDR3 coding sequence is TGTGCCAGCAGTGCGGGGGGGGGAGAGACCCAGTACTTC.

The CDR3 nucleotides are TGCAGCGTAGCATCCGGGACGACTTATCGAGACTATGGCTACACCTTC. It yields the protein CSVASGTTYRDYGYTF. V and J are TRBV29-1 and TRBJ1-2, with D possibly TRBD1 on 5 matching bases. V was shortened by 6 bases and J by 3 bases, with 23 bases between the two germline ends. The germline gives CDR1 SQVTM, CDR2 ANQGSEA. This CDR3 has 16 amino acids.

The table lists this clone with a count of one. The chain employs TRBV6-5 and TRBJ2-3, with D possibly being TRBD1 (6 bases). The CDR3 has 13 residues. Trimming stripped 6 bases from V and 6 bases from J, with 13 bases between. Germline CDR1 MNHEY, CDR2 SVGAGI. This CDR3 is CASSPSGVDTQYF. In DNA form, the CDR3 reads TGTGCCAGCAGCCCATCAGGGGTGGATACGCAGTATTTT.

Only one count was recorded for this clone. The rearrangement links TRBV3-1 (or the pseudogene TRBV3-2) to TRBJ2-7; D gene unclear. This CDR3 spans 12 amino acids. Germline CDR1 is LGHDT and CDR2 is YNNKEL (reference sequence). Trimming cost V 1 base and J 0 bases, with 1 base left between them. CDR3 sequence (DNA): TGTGCCAGCAGCCAAGTCTCCTACGAGCAGTACTTC. It is translated as CASSQVSYEQYF.

The gene calls are TRBV27 and TRBJ1-2, with D possibly matching TRBD1 (6 bases). The V end lost 6 bases, the J end lost 3 bases, and 17 bases lay between the germline ends. Germline CDR1 MNHEY, CDR2 SMNVEV (reference sequence). This CDR3 is built from 15 residues. Here the CDR3 reads CASSPGGGGYYGYTF. CDR3 DNA sequence: TGTGCCAGCAGCCCTGGGGGTGGGGGCTACTATGGCTACACCTTC.

This clone was seen only once. The chain carries TRBV6-6 and TRBJ1-2, with D unresolved. From germline, CDR1 is MNHNY and CDR2 SVGAGI (reference sequence). The CDR3 extends over 14 amino acids. Trimming cost V 3 bases and J 6 bases, with 14 bases left between them. CDR3 bases: TGTGCCAGCAGTTATAACGACCTGGGCGATGGCTACACCTTC. Translation gives CASSYNDLGDGYTF.

The sample holds one count of this clone. This chain's CDR3 is CASSEFTVRGLGNEKLFF. The CDR3 region has the DNA TGTGCCAGCAGCGAGTTTACCGTCAGGGGGCTTGGTAATGAAAAACTGTTTTTT. The chain carries TRBV27 and TRBJ1-4; 8 bases line up with TRBD1. The junction had 16 bases not matched to a gene; V was cut back by 6 bases and J by 4 bases. The CDR3 totals 18 residues. Germline CDR1 reads MNHEY; CDR2 reads SMNVEV (reference sequence).

The genes are TRBV28 and TRBJ1-2, with D possibly TRBD1 on 6 matching bases. V was pared by 8 bases and J by 3 bases, with 13 bases between. The CDR3 consists of 13 residues. Germline V gives CDR1 MDHEN, CDR2 SYDVKM. The CDR3 spells CASFQGSDYGYTF. The CDR3 nucleotides are TGTGCCAGCTTTCAGGGGAGCGACTATGGCTACACCTTC.